This T cell receptor (beta chain) was recorded in a study of CDR3 diversity in severe acne (dated by TCRdb to between 2017 and 2020). Library construction relied on PCR. This sample was sequenced with an Illumina HiSeq 2000. The public sequencing data were trimmed at Q25 with fastp and processed into clonotypes with MiXCR by TCRdb, which kept only in-frame beta chains. Each record represents a unique CDR3 protein, reported with the most common genes and DNA among its rows. Here the sample has over 85,000 distinct CDR3 sequences; under 60% occur a single time. The biggest ten clones account for roughly 12% of the sample. There are many counts of this clonotype. The antigen it binds to is not known. No base-level quality is on record; no much larger clone is a single base apart. Including cysteine and phenylalanine, the CDR3 has 14 amino acids. The retained sequence is limited to the CDR3, 42 bases, with the frame set at the first base. Relative to germline, V is 4 bases shorter and J is 1 base shorter, with 10 bases between their ends.

This receptor was taken from a male donor with acne. The rearrangement joined TRBV12-3 or TRBV12-4 to TRBJ1-1; the D gene is not confidently resolved. The sample consisted of blood. The CDR3 is CASSWEGRNTEAFF. The bases read TGTGCCAGCAGTTGGGAGGGAAGGAACACTGAAGCTTTCTTT.